The rows below give T cell receptor beta chains drawn from one sample of a study of blood T cell repertoires in COVID-19. The data were produced by immunoSEQ multiplex PCR, yet TCRdb's version contains in-frame clones alone and is incomplete. The sample gives 250,000 or so clones, around four fifths of which show up once; approximately 6.3% is in the top ten. Sequenced material: peripheral blood. These receptor sequences come from a woman aged 55-70 years with active or convalescent COVID-19. Both conserved end residues are part of each CDR3. A D gene is named only where the DNA matches it firmly.

cdr3_aa	v_call	j_call	d_call
CASSYSRPPETQYF	TRBV6-6	TRBJ2-5	.
CASSQRGTRSSTDTQYF	TRBV4-1	TRBJ2-3	.
CASRAWGGPNTEAFF	TRBV2	TRBJ1-1	.
CASSLPSGDTDTQYF	TRBV5-1	TRBJ2-3	TRBD2
CASSEIRGFAPFKAFF	TRBV2	TRBJ1-1	TRBD1
CASSLPVTETYGYTF	TRBV7-9	TRBJ1-2	.
CASSESKGDTGELFF	TRBV10-1	TRBJ2-2	.
CARSLRWVRRGGTDTQYF	TRBV7-5	TRBJ2-3	.
CASSPPSGRVSEQFF	TRBV11-2	TRBJ2-1	TRBD2
CASSSSGSGDTEAFF	TRBV5-1	TRBJ1-1	.
CASSPLDSGRTYEQYF	TRBV28	TRBJ2-7	TRBD2
CSVAGTSGIGGETQYF	TRBV29-1	TRBJ2-5	TRBD2
CASSPSTGTNNIQYF	TRBV7-9	TRBJ2-4	TRBD1
CAWRRTGGNSYEQYF	TRBV30	TRBJ2-7	TRBD1
CASSLEDPYANTGELFF	TRBV27	TRBJ2-2	.
CASSGRAGGPSDTQYF	TRBV10-1	TRBJ2-3	TRBD2
CASRLNRGEDTEAFF	TRBV27	TRBJ1-1	TRBD1
CSVVGTTTSQETQYF	TRBV29-1	TRBJ2-5	.
CASSHRVAFF	TRBV19	TRBJ1-1	.
CASSHEVFSNYGYTF	TRBV4-2	TRBJ1-2	.
CASSHSEDRGYGYTF	TRBV3-1/TRBV3-2	TRBJ1-2	TRBD1
CASSEQGAGNTEAFF	TRBV2	TRBJ1-1	TRBD1
CASSSVNHEDSSYNEQFF	TRBV5-6	TRBJ2-1	.
CATSDPTSGGLNTQYF	TRBV24-1	TRBJ2-3	TRBD2
CASSTGQGRNQPQHF	TRBV19	TRBJ1-5	TRBD1
CASSGRQGAGTDTQYF	TRBV6-1	TRBJ2-3	TRBD1
CASSVVGGGAADTQYF	TRBV9	TRBJ2-3	TRBD2
CASSLQFSYNEQFF	TRBV19	TRBJ2-1	.
CASSPITSGSDEETQYF	TRBV5-6	TRBJ2-5	TRBD2
CASSSGQGAVNTEAFF	TRBV7-2	TRBJ1-1	TRBD1
CSASGPAGNTIYF	TRBV20-1	TRBJ1-3	.
CASRDSNSNQPQHF	TRBV6-5	TRBJ1-5	.
CASSLRDPDEQYF	TRBV18	TRBJ2-7	.
CASSLDVRDTEAFF	TRBV7-9	TRBJ1-1	.
CASSLLGRLVDEQFF	TRBV28	TRBJ2-1	.
CASSQGYAETQYF	TRBV4-1	TRBJ2-5	.
CASSLNLQASGNTIYF	TRBV7-8	TRBJ1-3	.
CASRRWDRPNTGELFF	TRBV11-3	TRBJ2-2	TRBD1
CATSTQITSDQETQYF	TRBV15	TRBJ2-5	TRBD2
CASSHPAAGRPSPLHF	TRBV4-2	TRBJ1-6	.
CASSSGERSGANVLTF	TRBV28	TRBJ2-6	.
CASSQDPTSGRADTQYF	TRBV4-1	TRBJ2-3	TRBD2
CASSQPDRGLGGELFF	TRBV4-1	TRBJ2-2	TRBD1
CASSVYRSPQETQYF	TRBV11-2	TRBJ2-5	.
CASRDRGANDNEQFF	TRBV14	TRBJ2-1	.
CASGSNFGTGDSPLHF	TRBV12-5	TRBJ1-6	TRBD1